Below, 25 T cell receptor beta chains from the same sample are listed, as sequenced in a study of blood T cell repertoires in COVID-19. Here immunoSEQ multiplex PCR was the method, and the copy in TCRdb shows in-frame clones only, minus some. The profile shows approximately 300,000 clones, approximately 87% of them singletons. The sequencing sample was made of PBMCs or T cells enriched from blood (not recorded which). The receptors originated from a woman aged 25 to 39 who had recovered from COVID-19.

This chain connects TRBV30 to TRBJ2-3, with 10 bases identical to TRBD1. Per germline, CDR1 GTSNPN and CDR2 SVGIG (reference sequence). The V segment lost 5 bases and the J segment 5 bases; nucleotides outside the gene matches: 10. The length of the CDR3 is 15 residues. The CDR3 DNA is TGTGCCTGGGGATCGGGACAGGGGTGGGGAGATACGCAGTATTTT. Its translation is CAWGSGQGWGDTQYF.

The chain employs TRBV11-2 and TRBJ2-7, with TRBD1 matching 7 bases. Per germline, CDR1 SGHAT and CDR2 FQNNGV. The CDR3 spans 14 residues. The J segment lost 2 bases and the V segment lost 6 bases, leaving 7 bases of the junction unmatched. The CDR3 DNA is TGTGCCAGCAGAGCAGGGGGTTACACCTACGAGCAGTACTTC. Amino acids: CASRAGGYTYEQYF.

The V call is TRBV13, the J call TRBJ2-1; TRBD2 aligns across 14 bases. In germline, CDR1 is PRHDT, CDR2 FYEKMQ (reference sequence). The CDR3 sequence is 18 residues long. With V trimmed by 4 bases and J by 2 bases, 7 bases remained unmatched. The CDR3 region is CASSSAGTSGGTYNEQFF. CDR3 bases: TGTGCCAGCAGCTCGGCCGGGACTAGCGGGGGAACCTACAATGAGCAGTTCTTC.

V and J are TRBV19 and TRBJ1-1; D gene ambiguous. V dropped 1 base and J dropped 1 base, with 4 bases sitting between them. The germline V gene encodes CDR1 LNHDA and CDR2 SQIVND (reference sequence). This CDR3 spans 13 amino acids. CDR3 protein: CASSIVSNTEAFF. The DNA for the CDR3 is TGTGCCAGTAGTATAGTATCGAACACTGAAGCTTTCTTT.

The chain has TRBV29-1 and TRBJ1-2; 7 nucleotides match TRBD1. This CDR3 comprises 14 residues. Germline-derived CDR1 and CDR2 are SQVTM and ANQGSEA. V shed 2 bases and J 7 bases; nucleotides not matched to a gene: 10. As DNA, the CDR3 is TGCAGCGTTGAACCCCGCAGGGGGGCGCGTGGCTACACCTTC. Encoded protein: CSVEPRRGARGYTF.

The V and J genes are TRBV11-2 and TRBJ1-5; D is possibly TRBD1 (6 bases). Per germline, CDR1 SGHAT and CDR2 FQNNGV. This CDR3 spans 15 amino acids. Trimming removed 1 base at V and 7 bases at J, with 14 bases between. The CDR3 DNA sequence: TGTGCCAGCAGCTTAGGAACAGGGACACGACAGCCCCAGCATTTT. Translated: CASSLGTGTRQPQHF.

Only one count was recorded for this clone. The chain carries TRBV28 and TRBJ2-7, with D tentatively TRBD1 (5 bases). CDR1 is MDHEN and CDR2 is SYDVKM in the germline V gene. Trimming cost V 3 bases and J 1 base, with 10 bases left between them. There are 14 residues in the CDR3. CDR3 DNA: TGTGCCAGCAGTTTTGCAGGGCGTTCCTACGAGCAGTACTTC. Translation gives CASSFAGRSYEQYF.

The V and J genes are TRBV5-1 and TRBJ1-1; weak D call: TRBD1 (5 bases). The germline gives CDR1 SGHRS, CDR2 YFSETQ. This CDR3 has 16 amino acids. The V gene lost 3 bases and the J gene lost 0 bases, with 15 bases spanning the gap. The CDR3 loop is CASSSGTGLMNTEAFF. CDR3 nucleotides: TGCGCCAGCAGCTCCGGGACGGGACTTATGAACACTGAAGCTTTCTTT.

The CDR3 DNA reads TGCGCCAGCAGTGAGTCTGGAGGGACCACCGGGGAGCTGTTTTTT. This gives the protein CASSESGGTTGELFF. The V gene is TRBV10-1, the J gene TRBJ2-2, with D perhaps TRBD2 (6 bases). V lost 0 bases to trimming and J lost 4 bases, with 9 bases between them. This CDR3 is 15 amino acids long. Germline V gene lookup returns CDR1 WNHNN and CDR2 SYGVQD (reference sequence).

Remarks on this clone: No conserved phenylalanine or tryptophan ends this CDR3, so it is likely a read error. The limits of the CDR3 on the DNA are not certain, so only TCRdb's listed CDR3 is given. The V call is TRBV10-2, the J call TRBJ1-2; TRBD1, as called in the table, went unchecked against the DNA. The CDR3 length is 9 residues, termini included. Germline-derived CDR1 and CDR2 are WSHSY and SAAADI. This chain's CDR3 is CASLLNHTT.

This rearrangement joins TRBV9 to TRBJ1-4, with a possible D match to TRBD1 (6 bases). Between the trimmed V and J ends, which lost 4 bases and 3 bases, there was a span of 16 bases. This CDR3 spans 16 amino acids. Germline values: CDR1 SGDLS, CDR2 YYNGEE. In DNA, the CDR3 is TGTGCCAGCAGCTTAAACCCAGGGGTCTCTAATGAAAAACTGTTTTTT. Translated, it gives CASSLNPGVSNEKLFF.

The chain couples TRBV5-6 to TRBJ1-2; 8 bases are shared with TRBD1. The CDR3 is 17 residues long. After removal of 0 bases from V and 4 bases from J, the junction contained 11 bases not matched to a gene. Germline V gene lookup returns CDR1 SGHDT and CDR2 YYEEEE. DNA of the CDR3: TGTGCCAGCAGCTTGGGGACAGGGTTGGGACCTCCCTATGGCTACACCTTC. Its translation is CASSLGTGLGPPYGYTF. Complete variable domain (other parts from reference TRBV5-6 and TRBJ1-2): DAGVTQSPTHLIKTRGQQVTLRCSPKSGHDTVSWYQQALGQGPQFIFQYYEEEERQRGNFPDRFSGHQFPNYSSELNVNALLLGDSALYLCASSLGTGLGPPYGYTFGSGTRLTVV.

This chain links TRBV9 with TRBJ1-1, with a tentative D call TRBD1 (6 bases). Germline CDR1 is SGDLS and CDR2 is YYNGEE. CDR3 length equals 14 residues. V lost 1 base to trimming and J lost 5 bases, with 12 bases between them. The CDR3 coding sequence is TGTGCCAGCAGCGTACGGGCAGGGGCAACTGAAGCTTTCTTT. Its translation: CASSVRAGATEAFF.

The chain joins TRBV2 to TRBJ2-3; 8 positions agree with TRBD1. CDR1 is SNHLY and CDR2 is FYNNEI in the germline V gene. The CDR3 has 17 residues. The trim removed 4 bases at V and 2 bases at J, leaving 11 bases unmatched. The CDR3 is CASSGVLGQAYTDTQYF. CDR3 DNA: TGTGCCAGCAGTGGGGTTTTGGGACAGGCCTACACAGATACGCAGTATTTT.

The V gene is TRBV10-2, the J gene TRBJ2-7; 10 nucleotides agree with TRBD1. From germline, CDR1 is WSHSY and CDR2 SAAADI. V lost 6 bases and J lost 4; bases outside the gene matches: 12. The CDR3 contains 16 residues. This CDR3 reads CASSPGTGDFTYEQYF. CDR3 coding DNA: TGCGCCAGCAGCCCCGGGACAGGGGACTTTACGTACGAGCAGTACTTC.

V gene TRBV3-1 (or the pseudogene TRBV3-2) combines with J gene TRBJ1-2; D remains unclear. Germline V gives CDR1 LGHDT, CDR2 YNNKEL (reference sequence). CDR3 length: 13 amino acids. V lost 5 bases and J lost 4, with 11 bases in between. The CDR3 region has the DNA TGTGCCAGCAGCTCCCGCGGAGTCTATGGCTACACCTTC. Protein: CASSSRGVYGYTF.

This chain connects TRBV3-1 (or the pseudogene TRBV3-2) to TRBJ1-1; the D is unclear. Per the germline V gene, CDR1 is LGHDT and CDR2 is YNNKEL (reference sequence). V lost 5 bases to trimming and J lost 5 bases, with 15 bases between them. The CDR3 runs 14 residues. The CDR3 is CASSFQGPGTEAFF. CDR3 in DNA: TGTGCCAGCAGCTTTCAAGGACCGGGGACTGAAGCTTTCTTT.

The chain couples TRBV2 to TRBJ2-1, with D possibly TRBD1 on 5 matching bases. Germline values: CDR1 SNHLY, CDR2 FYNNEI. Trimming stripped 4 bases from V and 4 bases from J, with 11 bases between. This CDR3 contains 14 residues. For the CDR3, the DNA is TGTGCCAGCAGTGCCCAGGGTCTATACAATGAGCAGTTCTTC. It is translated as CASSAQGLYNEQFF. Together with reference TRBV2 and TRBJ2-1, the CDR3 gives the full variable domain: EPEVTQTPSHQVTQMGQEVILRCVPISNHLYFYWYRQILGQKVEFLVSFYNNEISEKSEIFDDQFSVERPDGSNFTLKIRSTKLEDSAMYFCASSAQGLYNEQFFGPGTRLTVL.

The chain carries TRBV7-9 and TRBJ1-5, with D perhaps TRBD1 (5 bases). Germline CDR1 is SEHNR and CDR2 is FQNEAQ (reference sequence). The CDR3 covers 14 residues. The ends were cut back, 3 bases at V and 5 bases at J, with 11 bases in the middle. DNA of the CDR3: TGTGCCAGCAGCTTGTGGGGGGGAGATCAGCCCCAGCATTTT. Amino acid sequence: CASSLWGGDQPQHF. The variable domain in full, with the rest retrieved from reference TRBV7-9 and TRBJ1-5, is DTGVSQNPRHKITKRGQNVTFRCDPISEHNRLYWYRQTLGQGPEFLTYFQNEAQLEKSRLLSDRFSAERPKGSFSTLEIQRTEQGDSAMYLCASSLWGGDQPQHFGDGTRLSIL.

This rearrangement joins TRBV4-2 to TRBJ2-2; D not resolved. This CDR3 is 16 amino acids long. Between the trimmed V and J ends, which lost 0 bases and 5 bases, there was a span of 13 bases. Germline V CDR1 and CDR2: LGHNA, YNFKEQ. The CDR3 loop is CASSQERIEQTGELFF. The CDR3 DNA sequence: TGTGCCAGCAGCCAAGAGAGGATCGAACAAACCGGGGAGCTGTTTTTT.

This chain joins TRBV28 and TRBJ1-5, with 9 bases lining up with TRBD1. The germline V gene has CDR1 MDHEN and CDR2 SYDVKM. V shed 4 bases and J 6 bases; nucleotides not matched to a gene: 7. There are 15 residues in the CDR3. In DNA form, the CDR3 reads TGTGCCAGCAGTTCTGGCGGACAGGGGTTTCAGCCCCAGCATTTT. Protein: CASSSGGQGFQPQHF.

This clone came up a few times. V usage is TRBV18 and J usage is TRBJ2-7; 8 positions match TRBD1. Losses at the gene ends were 3 bases for V and 11 bases for J; bases not matched to a gene: 9. The germline V gene encodes CDR1 KGHSH and CDR2 LQKENI. CDR3 length: 13 amino acids. In DNA form, the CDR3 reads TGTGCCAGCTCACCCGGGACAGGTCTTAGTGAGTACTTC. Protein: CASSPGTGLSEYF.

This sequence joins TRBV21-1 and TRBJ2-7; the listed D gene, TRBD1, was not tested against the DNA. TRBV21-1 is classified as a pseudogene. This CDR3 is built from 12 residues. Here the CDR3 reads CASGLEWCEQYF. In DNA, the CDR3 is TGTGCCAGCGGGCTGGAATGGTGCGAGCAGTACTTC.

The chain combines TRBV6-1 with TRBJ2-7; D possibly corresponds to TRBD2 (7 bases). The germline V gene encodes CDR1 MNHNS and CDR2 SASEGT. V lost 3 bases and J 1 base, leaving 13 bases between the germline ends. The CDR3 is 15 amino acids. The CDR3 region has the DNA TGTGCCAGCAGTGATCGGGGGGCGAAATCCTACGAGCAGTACTTC. Translated: CASSDRGAKSYEQYF.

The chain couples TRBV6-1 to TRBJ1-2; D gene unclear. The CDR3 consists of 11 residues. Germline CDR1 reads MNHNS; CDR2 reads SASEGT. Trimming took off 2 bases at V and 6 bases at J, with 4 bases between the two ends. The CDR3 sequence is CASSEYDGYTF. The CDR3 nucleotides are TGTGCCAGCAGTGAATATGATGGCTACACCTTC.